This T cell receptor (beta chain) was sequenced during a study of graft-versus-host responses after intestinal transplantation (dated by TCRdb to 2020 to 2023). Regarding the study in general: The transplants that recipients received were multivisceral, liver-intestinal, or isolated intestinal. Every recipient was given anti-thymocyte globulin induction, followed by about three years of maintenance tacrolimus and steroids. After intestinal transplantation, graft-versus-host and host-versus-graft alloreactive T cell clones were followed in the graft, circulation and bone marrow using bulk TCR-beta CDR3 sequencing. Alloreactive clones were identified by sequencing pre-transplant mixed lymphocyte reaction products and comparing these products with unstimulated pre-transplant donor and recipient T cells. The cohort enrolled about two dozen intestinal transplant recipients including one retransplant, and a few patients lacking pretransplant specimens were excluded. Donor T cell macrochimerism was defined as a peak of at least 4% donor T cells among recipient peripheral blood mononuclear cells. Instead of going to the commercial service, samples from a few later patients were sequenced in-house on an Illumina MiSeq and processed with MiXCR.

What the work shows at the level of the full study, not this receptor alone: High GvH to HvG T cell clonal ratios were observed in the allografts of patients with donor T cell macrochimerism. GvH clones were detected in recipient bone marrow, and some appeared earlier in ileal mucosa or blood, consistent with an intestinal mucosal origin. Early after transplant, peak levels of circulating GvH clones were found to be associated with declines in HvG clones. The relatively low number and heterogeneity of intestinal transplant patients limited the conclusions.

Receptor libraries were prepared by the immunoSEQ multiplex PCR assay. For most patients, genomic DNA was isolated using the Qiagen DNeasy Blood and Tissue Kit and was shipped frozen to Adaptive Biotechnologies for TCR sequencing. For most patients, high-throughput TCR-beta CDR3 sequencing of genomic DNA was performed by Adaptive Biotechnologies. In the original analysis: Adaptive's ImmunoSEQ software was the source of the TCR sequencing data for about 18 patients, while a few other patients were processed with MiXCR and VDJtools. To correct CD4 versus CD8 sorting errors, sequences present in both subsets at a frequency ratio below 5:1 were removed. CDR3 nucleotide sequences shared between donor and recipient were removed because their origin could not be assigned. To count as alloreactive, a clone needed at least 2-fold expansion over unstimulated cells and a minimum CFSE-low frequency of 0.002% (template counts) or 0.001% (read counts). Clones detected in sequenced pre-transplant spleen, lymph node, or MLR CFSE-low populations of the donor or recipient were defined as mappable. The cumulative frequency of alloreactive clones was calculated as a percentage of all sequences, weighted by copy number. What TCRdb holds here is the immuneACCESS table cut down to in-frame rearrangements. Part of the clones is not present; checked against another copy, under half of the missing clones reflect an unresolved V gene, and the others are unexplained. The V and J calls and clone size come from that table; D and trimming were worked out from the DNA. The sample table contains about 130,000 clones; only one count was recorded for 90% to 95% of them. The top ten clones comprise around 0.15% of the sample.

The meaning of the sample's time point label: cells obtained before transplantation from donor or recipient. CD3+CD4+ and CD3+CD8+ populations were FACS-sorted from unstimulated pre-transplant donor and recipient cells taken from spleen or lymph nodes. Note on this clone: Its target antigen remains unknown. Base qualities were left out, and no much larger clone turns up one base away.

Trimming costs V 4 bases and J 5 bases, and their ends lie 5 bases apart. Per the germline V gene (reference sequence), SEHNR is the CDR1 and FQNEAQ is the CDR2. Inclusive of the bounding cysteine and phenylalanine, the CDR3 is 12 residues long. Only the CDR3 DNA is retained, 36 bases long and in frame from the first base. The chain was built from TRBV7-9 and TRBJ1-4; the D gene is unclear. The sequence came from a human donor who received an intestinal transplant. Sequences were derived from unstimulated CD4+ T cells sorted from spleen or lymph node cells, sampled before intestinal transplant. The CDR3 reads CASSSKNEKLFF. The DNA reads as follows: TGTGCCAGCAGCTCCAAAAATGAAAAACTGTTTTTT.